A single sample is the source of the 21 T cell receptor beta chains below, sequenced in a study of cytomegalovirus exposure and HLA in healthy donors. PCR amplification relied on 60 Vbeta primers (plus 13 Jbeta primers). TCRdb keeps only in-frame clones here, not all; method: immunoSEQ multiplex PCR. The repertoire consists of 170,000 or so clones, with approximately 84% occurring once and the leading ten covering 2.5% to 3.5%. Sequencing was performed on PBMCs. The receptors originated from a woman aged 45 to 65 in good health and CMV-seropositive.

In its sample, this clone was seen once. In nucleotides, the CDR3 is TGTGCCAGCAGCACTACTAGCGGGGGCACAGATACGCAGTATTTT. Translated, it gives CASSTTSGGTDTQYF. V and J are TRBV9 and TRBJ2-3, with 10 bases identical to TRBD2. This CDR3 has 15 residues. Germline V gene lookup returns CDR1 SGDLS and CDR2 YYNGEE. V lost 4 bases to trimming and J lost 1 base; unmatched junction nucleotides: 3.

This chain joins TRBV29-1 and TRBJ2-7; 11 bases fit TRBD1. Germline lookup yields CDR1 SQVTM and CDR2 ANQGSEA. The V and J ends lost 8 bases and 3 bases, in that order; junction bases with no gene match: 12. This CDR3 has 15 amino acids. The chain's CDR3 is CSPTGQGAGVYEQYF. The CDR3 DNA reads TGCAGCCCGACTGGACAGGGGGCGGGGGTCTACGAGCAGTACTTC.

Written as DNA, the CDR3 is TGCAGCGTTGGGCCCCAGGCAGGTGAGCAGTACTTC. It codes for CSVGPQAGEQYF. The V call is TRBV29-1, the J call TRBJ2-7; D is ambiguous. The CDR3 contains 12 residues. V was pared by 4 bases and J by 7 bases, with 14 bases between. CDR1 SQVTM and CDR2 ANQGSEA come from the germline V gene.

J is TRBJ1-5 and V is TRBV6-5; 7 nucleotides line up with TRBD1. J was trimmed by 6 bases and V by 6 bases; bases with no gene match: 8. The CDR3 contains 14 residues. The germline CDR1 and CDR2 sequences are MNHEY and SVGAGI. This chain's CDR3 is CASSLGQDSQPQHF. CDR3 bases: TGTGCCAGCAGCTTAGGACAGGACAGTCAGCCCCAGCATTTT.

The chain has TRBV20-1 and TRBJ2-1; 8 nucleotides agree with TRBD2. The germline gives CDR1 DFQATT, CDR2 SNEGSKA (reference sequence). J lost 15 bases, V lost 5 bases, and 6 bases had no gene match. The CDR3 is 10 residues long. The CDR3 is CSAEAGDAFF. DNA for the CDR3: TGCAGTGCTGAAGCGGGAGATGCGTTCTTC.

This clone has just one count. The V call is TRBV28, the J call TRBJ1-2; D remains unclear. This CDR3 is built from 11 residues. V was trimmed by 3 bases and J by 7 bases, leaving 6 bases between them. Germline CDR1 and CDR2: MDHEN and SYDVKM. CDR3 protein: CASSLEAGYTF. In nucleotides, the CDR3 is TGTGCCAGCAGTTTGGAGGCTGGCTACACCTTC.

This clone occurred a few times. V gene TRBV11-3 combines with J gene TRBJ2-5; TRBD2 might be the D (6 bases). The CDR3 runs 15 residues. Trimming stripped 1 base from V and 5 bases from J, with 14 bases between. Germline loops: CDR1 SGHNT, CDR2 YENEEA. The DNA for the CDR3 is TGTGCCAGCAGCTTAGGGTCGGACGGAGGGGAGACCCAGTACTTC. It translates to CASSLGSDGGETQYF.

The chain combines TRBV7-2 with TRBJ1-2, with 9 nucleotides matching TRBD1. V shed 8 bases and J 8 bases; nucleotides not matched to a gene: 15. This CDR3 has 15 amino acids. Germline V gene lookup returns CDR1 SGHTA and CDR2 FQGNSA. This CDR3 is CASSPTQGATRGYTF. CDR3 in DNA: TGTGCCAGCTCCCCCACACAGGGGGCGACTAGAGGCTACACCTTC.

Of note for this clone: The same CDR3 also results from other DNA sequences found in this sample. In DNA, the CDR3 is TGTGCCAGCAGTGACGAGGGGGCCCTCACTGAAGCTTTCTTT. Its protein product is CASSDEGALTEAFF. V and J are TRBV2 and TRBJ1-1, with TRBD1 matching 7 bases. The CDR3 loop spans 14 amino acids. The V and J ends lost 3 bases and 4 bases, in that order; junction bases with no gene match: 5. The germline CDR1 and CDR2 sequences are SNHLY and FYNNEI.

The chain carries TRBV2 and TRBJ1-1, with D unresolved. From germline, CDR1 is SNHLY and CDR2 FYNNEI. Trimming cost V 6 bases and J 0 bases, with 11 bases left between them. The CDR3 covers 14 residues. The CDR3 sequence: CASSPLTVNTEAFF. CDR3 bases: TGTGCCAGCAGCCCACTTACTGTGAACACTGAAGCTTTCTTT.

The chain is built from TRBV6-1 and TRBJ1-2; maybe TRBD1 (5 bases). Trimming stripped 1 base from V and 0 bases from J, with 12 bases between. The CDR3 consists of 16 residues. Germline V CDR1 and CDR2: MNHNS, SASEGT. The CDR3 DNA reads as TGTGCCAGCAGTGAAGGGGGAGGGGCGGCTAACTATGGCTACACCTTC. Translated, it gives CASSEGGGAANYGYTF.

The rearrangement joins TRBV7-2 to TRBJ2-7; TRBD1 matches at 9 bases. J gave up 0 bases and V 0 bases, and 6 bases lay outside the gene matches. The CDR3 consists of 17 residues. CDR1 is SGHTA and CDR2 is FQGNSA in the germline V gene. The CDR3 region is CASSLAARQGVSYEQYF. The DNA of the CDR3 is TGTGCCAGCAGCTTAGCCGCAAGACAGGGGGTCTCCTACGAGCAGTACTTC.

CDR3 amino acids: CASSLMGAGGYGYTF. The DNA for the CDR3 is TGTGCCAGCAGCTTGATGGGGGCGGGTGGCTATGGCTACACCTTC. The chain employs TRBV5-6 and TRBJ1-2; tentatively, D is TRBD1 (6 bases). The CDR3 length is 15 residues. V was shortened by 1 base and J by 4 bases, with 14 bases between the two germline ends. Germline CDR1 and CDR2: SGHDT and YYEEEE.

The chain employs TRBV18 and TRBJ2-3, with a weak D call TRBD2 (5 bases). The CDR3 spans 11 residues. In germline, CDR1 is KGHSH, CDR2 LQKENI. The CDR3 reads CAGMEADTQYF. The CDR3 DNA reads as TGTGCGGGGATGGAGGCAGATACGCAGTATTTT.

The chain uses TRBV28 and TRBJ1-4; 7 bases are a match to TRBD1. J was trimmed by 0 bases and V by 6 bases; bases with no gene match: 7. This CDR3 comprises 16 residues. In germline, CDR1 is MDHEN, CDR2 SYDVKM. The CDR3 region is CASSYRQGATNEKLFF. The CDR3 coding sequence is TGTGCCAGCAGCTACCGACAGGGAGCAACTAATGAAAAACTGTTTTTT.

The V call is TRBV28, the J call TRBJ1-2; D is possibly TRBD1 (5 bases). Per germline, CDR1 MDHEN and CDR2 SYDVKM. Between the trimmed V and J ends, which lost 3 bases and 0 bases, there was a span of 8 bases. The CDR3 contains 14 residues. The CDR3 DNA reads TGTGCCAGCAGTTTCGGGGGGACTAACTATGGCTACACCTTC. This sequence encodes CASSFGGTNYGYTF.

The CDR3 region is CASSLSSGGWETQYF. CDR3 bases: TGTGCCAGCAGCTTGTCTAGCGGGGGGTGGGAGACCCAGTACTTC. The chain has TRBV5-4 and TRBJ2-5; 11 bases fit TRBD2. The CDR3 runs to 15 residues. The V gene's germline CDR1 is SGHNT and CDR2 YYREEE (reference sequence). Trimming took 1 base from V and 5 from J; bases not matched to a gene: 4.

Written as DNA, the CDR3 is TGTGCCAGCAGCGCTGGAGGATGGACTCAGGGAGGGGACACAGATACGCAGTATTTT. Translation gives CASSAGGWTQGGDTDTQYF. The chain uses TRBV9 and TRBJ2-3, with TRBD2 identical over 7 bases. V was pared by 3 bases and J by 2 bases, with 18 bases of the junction left unmatched. Looked up from germline, CDR1 is SGDLS and CDR2 is YYNGEE. The CDR3 consists of 19 residues.

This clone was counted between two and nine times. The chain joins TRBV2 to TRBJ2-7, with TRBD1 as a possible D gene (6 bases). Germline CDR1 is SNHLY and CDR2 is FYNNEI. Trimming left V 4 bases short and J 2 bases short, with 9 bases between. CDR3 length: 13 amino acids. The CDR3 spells CASSVDSTYEQYF. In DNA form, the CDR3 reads TGTGCCAGCAGTGTGGACAGTACCTACGAGCAGTACTTC.

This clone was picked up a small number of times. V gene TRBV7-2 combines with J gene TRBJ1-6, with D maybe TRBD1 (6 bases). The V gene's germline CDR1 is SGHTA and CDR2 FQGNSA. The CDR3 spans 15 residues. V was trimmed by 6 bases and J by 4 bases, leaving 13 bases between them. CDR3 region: CASSLKQGYNSPLHF. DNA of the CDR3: TGTGCCAGCAGTCTTAAACAGGGATATAATTCACCCCTCCACTTT.

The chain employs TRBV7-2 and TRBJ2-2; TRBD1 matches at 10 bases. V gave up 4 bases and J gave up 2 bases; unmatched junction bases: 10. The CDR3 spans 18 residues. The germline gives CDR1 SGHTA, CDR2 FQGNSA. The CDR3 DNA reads TGTGCCAGCAGCTCCTTTCCGAAGACAGGGGGCAACACCGGGGAGCTGTTTTTT. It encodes CASSSFPKTGGNTGELFF.